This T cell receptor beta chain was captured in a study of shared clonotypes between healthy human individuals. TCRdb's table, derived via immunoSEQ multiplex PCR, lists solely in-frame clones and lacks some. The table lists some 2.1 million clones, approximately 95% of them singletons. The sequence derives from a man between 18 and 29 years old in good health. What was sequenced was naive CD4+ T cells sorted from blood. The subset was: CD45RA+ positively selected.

The CDR3 spells CTSSQALLSGGGSYEQYF. The CDR3 DNA follows: TGCACCAGCAGCCAAGCCCTCCTTTCAGGTGGTGGCTCCTACGAGCAGTACTTC. V and J are TRBV1 and TRBJ2-7; whether TRBD1, the table's D call, matches the DNA was not checked. TRBV1 is flagged as a pseudogene. This CDR3 has 18 residues.